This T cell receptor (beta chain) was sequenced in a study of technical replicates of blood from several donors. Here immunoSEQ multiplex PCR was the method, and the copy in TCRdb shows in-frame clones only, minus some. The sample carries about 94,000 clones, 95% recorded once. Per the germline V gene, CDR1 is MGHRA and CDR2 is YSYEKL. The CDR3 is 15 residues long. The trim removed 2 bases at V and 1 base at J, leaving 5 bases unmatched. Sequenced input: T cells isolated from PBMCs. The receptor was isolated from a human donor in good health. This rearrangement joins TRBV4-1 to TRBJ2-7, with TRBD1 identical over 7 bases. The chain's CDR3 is CASSQSEQGSYEQYF. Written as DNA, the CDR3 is TGCGCCAGCAGCCAATCAGAACAGGGGTCCTACGAGCAGTACTTC.